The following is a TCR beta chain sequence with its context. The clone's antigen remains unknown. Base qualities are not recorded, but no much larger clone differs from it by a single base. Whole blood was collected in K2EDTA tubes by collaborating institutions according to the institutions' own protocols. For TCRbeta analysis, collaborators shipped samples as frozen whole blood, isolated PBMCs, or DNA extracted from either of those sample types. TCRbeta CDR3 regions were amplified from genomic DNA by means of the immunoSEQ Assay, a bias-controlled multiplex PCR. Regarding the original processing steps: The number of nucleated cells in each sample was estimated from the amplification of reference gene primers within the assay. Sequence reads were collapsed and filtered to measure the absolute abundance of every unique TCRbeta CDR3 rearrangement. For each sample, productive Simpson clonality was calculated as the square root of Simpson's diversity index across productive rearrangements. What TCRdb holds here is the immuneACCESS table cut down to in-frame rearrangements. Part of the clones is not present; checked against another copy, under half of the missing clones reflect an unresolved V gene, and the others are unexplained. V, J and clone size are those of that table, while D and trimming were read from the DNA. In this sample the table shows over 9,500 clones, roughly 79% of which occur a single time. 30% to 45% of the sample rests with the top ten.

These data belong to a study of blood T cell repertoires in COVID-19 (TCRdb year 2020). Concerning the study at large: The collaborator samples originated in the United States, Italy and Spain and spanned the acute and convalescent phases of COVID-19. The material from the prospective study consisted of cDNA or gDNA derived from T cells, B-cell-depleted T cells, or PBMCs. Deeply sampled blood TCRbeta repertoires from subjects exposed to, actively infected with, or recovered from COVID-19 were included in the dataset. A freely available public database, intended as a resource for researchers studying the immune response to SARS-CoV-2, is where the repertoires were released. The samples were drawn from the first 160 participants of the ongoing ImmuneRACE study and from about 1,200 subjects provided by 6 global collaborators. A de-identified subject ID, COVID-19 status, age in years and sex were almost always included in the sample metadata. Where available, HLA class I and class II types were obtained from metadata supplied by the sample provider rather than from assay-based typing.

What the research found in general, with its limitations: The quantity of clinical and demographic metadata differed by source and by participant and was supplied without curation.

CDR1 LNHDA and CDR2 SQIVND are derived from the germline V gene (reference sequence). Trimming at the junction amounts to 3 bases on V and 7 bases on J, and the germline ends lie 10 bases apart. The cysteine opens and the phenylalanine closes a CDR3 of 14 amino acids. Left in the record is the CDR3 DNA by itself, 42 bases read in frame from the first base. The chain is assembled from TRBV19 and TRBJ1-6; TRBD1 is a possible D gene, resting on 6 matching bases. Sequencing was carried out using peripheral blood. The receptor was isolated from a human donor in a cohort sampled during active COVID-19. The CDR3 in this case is CASSIAGANSPLHF. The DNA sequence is TGTGCCAGTAGTATCGCAGGGGCGAATTCACCCCTCCACTTT.